Listed below are T cell receptor beta chains from one sample, sequenced in a study of cytomegalovirus exposure and HLA in healthy donors. Only in-frame clones appear in the TCRdb table, and some are missing; sequencing was by immunoSEQ multiplex PCR. The table lists under 350,000 clones, 65% to 90% of them singletons. The specimen sequenced was PBMCs. The receptors derive from a woman between 18 and 30 years old in good health and CMV-seronegative. The CDR3 runs from the conserved cysteine through the conserved F or W. A D gene is named only where the DNA matches it firmly. The size field is filled for only some rows; it gives once, few, many or a size class.

cdr3_aa cdr3_nt clone_size d_call j_call v_call
CASSQTPGANYGYTF TGTGCCAGCAGCCAAACCCCCGGGGCTAACTATGGCTACACCTTC NA NA TRBJ1-2 TRBV14
CASRSPGQAGGTDTQYF TGTGCCAGCCGCTCGCCGGGACAAGCGGGGGGCACAGATACGCAGTATTTT once TRBD2 TRBJ2-3 TRBV7-8
CSVSGQGGQNEKLFF TGCAGCGTTTCCGGACAGGGGGGTCAAAATGAAAAACTGTTTTTT NA TRBD1 TRBJ1-4 TRBV29-1
CASSQPERKNTEAFF TGTGCCAGCAGCCAACCGGAGCGAAAGAACACTGAAGCTTTCTTT NA NA TRBJ1-1 TRBV27
CASSFTGGRTDTQYF TGTGCCAGCAGTTTCACAGGAGGGAGGACAGATACGCAGTATTTT NA NA TRBJ2-3 TRBV28
CAWSVSSGNTIYF TGTGCCTGGAGTGTGAGCTCTGGAAACACCATATATTTT NA NA TRBJ1-3 TRBV30
CAWGQGIRGTEAFF TGTGCCTGGGGACAGGGTATAAGGGGGACTGAAGCTTTCTTT once TRBD1 TRBJ1-1 TRBV30
CASSVGQGNYGYTF TGTGCCAGCAGCGTCGGACAGGGGAACTATGGCTACACCTTC NA TRBD1 TRBJ1-2 TRBV28
CASRTSGTDTQYF TGTGCCAGCAGGACTAGCGGCACAGATACGCAGTATTTT few TRBD2 TRBJ2-3 TRBV11-3
CASSLPPRLAGGTNTGELFF TGTGCCAGCAGCTTGCCACCTAGACTAGCGGGAGGGACGAACACCGGGGAGCTGTTTTTT NA TRBD2 TRBJ2-2 TRBV7-7
CASSLSVSLGQPQHF TGTGCCAGCAGTTTATCGGTTTCCCTCGGTCAGCCCCAGCATTTT NA NA TRBJ1-5 TRBV27
CASSPTGTTYEQYF TGTGCCAGCAGCCCGACAGGGACGACCTACGAGCAGTACTTC NA TRBD1 TRBJ2-7 TRBV5-6
CASRALGASNQPQHF TGTGCCAGCAGGGCTTTGGGGGCTAGCAATCAGCCCCAGCATTTT few NA TRBJ1-5 TRBV6-5
CAGTTGVGETQYF TGTGCCGGAACGACAGGGGTTGGAGAGACCCAGTACTTC NA TRBD1 TRBJ2-5 TRBV30
CASIAGTGTGEQYF TGTGCCAGTATAGCCGGGACAGGGACGGGCGAGCAGTACTTC NA TRBD1 TRBJ2-7 TRBV27
CASSLAAGTDTQYF TGTGCCAGCAGCTTGGCGGCGGGGACAGATACGCAGTATTTT NA NA TRBJ2-3 TRBV5-6
CASSPQAGNQPQHF TGTGCCAGCAGCCCCCAAGCGGGGAACCAGCCCCAGCATTTT few NA TRBJ1-5 TRBV7-2
CASSPQSHSYEQYF TGTGCCAGCAGCCCCCAGTCCCACTCCTACGAGCAGTACTTC NA NA TRBJ2-7 TRBV7-8
CASSVTSGRRYEQYF TGTGCCAGCAGCGTCACTAGCGGGAGACGCTACGAGCAGTACTTC NA TRBD2 TRBJ2-7 TRBV9
CASSPREVAYNEQFF TGTGCCAGCAGCCCTCGGGAAGTGGCCTACAATGAGCAGTTCTTC NA NA TRBJ2-1 TRBV5-5
CASSQDWIEGNTGELFF TGCGCCAGCAGCCAAGATTGGATAGAGGGAAACACCGGGGAGCTGTTTTTT NA NA TRBJ2-2 TRBV4-3
CACGQGETQYF TGTGCCTGCGGACAGGGAGAGACCCAGTACTTC NA TRBD1 TRBJ2-5 TRBV30
CASSEASTSNQPQHF TGTGCCAGCAGTGAAGCTAGTACTAGCAATCAGCCCCAGCATTTT NA NA TRBJ1-5 TRBV6-1
CASSGSDRVAEAFF TGTGCCAGCAGCGGGTCGGACAGGGTCGCTGAAGCTTTCTTT NA TRBD1 TRBJ1-1 TRBV5-6
CASSVSSGIRYEQYF TGTGCCAGCAGCGTCTCTAGCGGGATAAGGTACGAGCAGTACTTC few TRBD2 TRBJ2-7 TRBV7-9
CSTSPLAGGDEQFF TGCAGCACGAGCCCTCTAGCGGGGGGGGATGAGCAGTTCTTC NA TRBD2 TRBJ2-1 TRBV29-1
CASSPPTGTSYEQYF TGTGCCAGCTCACCACCGACAGGGACCTCCTACGAGCAGTACTTC NA TRBD1 TRBJ2-7 TRBV18
CASSEAHRGNQPQHF TGTGCCAGCAGTGAAGCGCACAGGGGGAATCAGCCCCAGCATTTT NA TRBD1 TRBJ1-5 TRBV6-1
CSVSGLAEAYNEQFF TGCAGCGTCTCTGGACTAGCGGAGGCCTACAATGAGCAGTTCTTC few TRBD2 TRBJ2-1 TRBV29-1
CASSQDLGLAGNEQYF TGCGCCAGCAGCCAAGATCTCGGACTAGCGGGGAACGAGCAGTACTTC once TRBD2 TRBJ2-7 TRBV4-1